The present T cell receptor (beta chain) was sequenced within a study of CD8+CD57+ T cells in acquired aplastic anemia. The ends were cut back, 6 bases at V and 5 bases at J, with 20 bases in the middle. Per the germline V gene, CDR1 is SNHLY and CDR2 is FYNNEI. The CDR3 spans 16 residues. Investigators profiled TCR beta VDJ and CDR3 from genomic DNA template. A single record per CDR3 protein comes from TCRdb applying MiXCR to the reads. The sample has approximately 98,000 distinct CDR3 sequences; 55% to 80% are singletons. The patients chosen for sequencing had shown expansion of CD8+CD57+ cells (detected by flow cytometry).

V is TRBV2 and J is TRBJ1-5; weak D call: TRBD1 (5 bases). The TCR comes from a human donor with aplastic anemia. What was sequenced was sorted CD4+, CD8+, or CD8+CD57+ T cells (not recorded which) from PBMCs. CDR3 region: CASRKEGSRVDQPQHF. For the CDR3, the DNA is TGTGCCAGCAGAAAGGAAGGTAGCAGGGTTGATCAGCCCCAGCATTTT. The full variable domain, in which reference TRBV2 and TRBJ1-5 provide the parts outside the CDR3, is EPEVTQTPSHQVTQMGQEVILRCVPISNHLYFYWYRQILGQKVEFLVSFYNNEISEKSEIFDDQFSVERPDGSNFTLKIRSTKLEDSAMYFCASRKEGSRVDQPQHFGDGTRLSIL.